This T cell receptor (beta chain) is drawn from a study of T-cell reconstitution after alpha-beta-depleted transplantation in children. This clonotype was detected ten times or more. Unique molecular identifiers were used in preparing the TCRbeta library. A single record per CDR3 protein comes from TCRdb applying MiXCR to the PCR reads. Found here are approximately 590,000 distinct CDR3 sequences, under 12% of them singletons; the top ten hold less than 5%. The germline CDR1 and CDR2 sequences are DFQATT and SNEGSKA (reference sequence). This CDR3 contains 14 residues. V shed 5 bases and J shed 1 base, with 13 bases lying between them.

The rearrangement joins TRBV20-1 to TRBJ2-3, with D possibly TRBD2 on 6 matching bases. The TCR originated in a human donor who donated a stem cell graft to a child with acute myeloid leukemia. Sequenced material: PBMCs from the stem cell graft donor, taken from the stem cell graft. This CDR3 is CSAGRQRGTDTQYF. CDR3 bases: TGCAGTGCTGGCCGGCAGCGGGGCACAGATACGCAGTATTTT.